This T cell receptor (beta chain) was recovered during a study of CD8+ T cells in alopecia areata. Notes on the study in general: Scalp samples also yield sequences of resident alphabeta T cells from normal skin. Higher clonality was seen in lesional scalp than in normal scalp, especially in alopecia totalis/universalis. TCR sharing across patients was less clear than in mice, possibly HLA-related.

CDR1 is MNHEY, CDR2 SVGAGI, per germline. The CDR3 is 13 residues long. V lost 2 bases, J lost 3 bases, and 8 bases lay in between. As the sequencing template, cDNA was produced by extracting RNA and reverse transcribing it. Assay used: immunoSEQ multiplex PCR; TCRdb lists only in-frame clones, some missing. Of 100,000 to 120,000 clones listed, approximately 50% are singletons. As concerns this clone: Its antigen remains unidentified.

Researchers took lesional scalp punch biopsies and peripheral blood from people who were alopecia areata patients. The sequenced sample consisted of NKG2D-low CD8+ T cells sorted from blood. The V gene is TRBV6-5, the J gene TRBJ2-7; D is uncertain. The source of this sequence is a human donor with alopecia areata. The CDR3 loop reads CASSYGPNYEQYF. In nucleotides, the CDR3 is TGTGCCAGCAGTTACGGACCGAACTACGAGCAGTACTTC.